A single sample gave rise to the 10 T cell receptor beta chains below, sequenced in a study of blood T cells in healthy people across ages. Primed by a sample-barcoded 5' primer and a J-beta primer mix, a second PCR proceeded for about 6 to 12 cycles. TCRdb redid the calling of the 5' RACE reads with MiXCR, one entry per CDR3 protein. The data contain 1.5 million to 2 million distinct CDR3 sequences, about 35% of them singletons. What was sequenced was blood. These TCRs come from a woman in her twenties or thirties in good health.

The genes are TRBV24-1 and TRBJ2-5, with D perhaps TRBD1 or TRBD2 (6 bases each). The end of the DNA fits TRBJ2-7 better, so the J call may be wrong. This CDR3 spans 12 amino acids. The germline gives CDR1 KGHDR, CDR2 SFDVKD. CDR3 region: CAAPGAGYEQYF. The CDR3 nucleotides read TGTGCCGCCCCGGGGGCAGGATACGAGCAGTACTTC.

This clonotype turned up a few times. The gene calls are TRBV5-1 and TRBJ1-5; D not certain. The length of the CDR3 is 14 residues. Deletions cut 3 bases from V and 0 bases from J, with 7 bases between. Germline CDR1 and CDR2: SGHRS and YFSETQ. The CDR3 nucleotides are TGCGCCAGCAGCTCAAAAGATAGCAATCAGCCCCAGCATTTT. Encoded protein: CASSSKDSNQPQHF.

This clonotype was detected a few times. DNA of the CDR3: TGCAGTGCTCCTCAGTCGGCGGAGGAGACCCAGTACTTC. Its protein is CSAPQSAEETQYF. This chain links TRBV20-1 with TRBJ2-5, with D hard to call. The CDR3 consists of 13 residues. Germline loops: CDR1 DFQATT, CDR2 SNEGSKA (reference sequence). Deletions cut 5 bases from V and 5 bases from J, with 15 bases between.

The genes are TRBV27 and TRBJ2-5; 12 bases fit TRBD2. The trim removed 6 bases at V and 7 bases at J, leaving 12 bases unmatched. This CDR3 region has 16 residues. Germline CDR1 is MNHEY and CDR2 is SMNVEV (reference sequence). CDR3 sequence reads: CASSSGTSGSQLTQYF. DNA of the CDR3: TGTGCCAGCAGCTCCGGGACTAGCGGGTCCCAGTTGACCCAGTACTTC.

The chain couples TRBV3-1 to TRBJ1-2; 7 bases are a match to TRBD1. Trimming removed 3 bases from V and 5 bases from J; junction bases left unmatched: 6. This CDR3 has 14 residues. Looked up from germline, CDR1 is LGHDT and CDR2 is YNNKEL (reference sequence). CDR3 bases: TGTGCCAGCAGCCAGACAGGGAGGGAGTATGGCTACACCTTC. It yields the protein CASSQTGREYGYTF.

Note on this clonotype: The junction and the germline gene differ at one end; a read error may be behind it. The chain carries TRBV4-1 and TRBJ2-3; 9 bases are shared with TRBD2. The length of the CDR3 is 21 residues. Germline V lookup: CDR1 MGHRA, CDR2 YSYEKL. DNA for the CDR3: TGCGTCAGCAGCCAAGAAGATGGTGGCGGGGGGGTCCTATCTAGCACAGATACACAGTATTTT. Translating gives CVSSQEDGGGGVLSSTDTQYF.

This clonotype was recorded a few times. The gene calls are TRBV6-1 and TRBJ1-1; D remains unclear. Trimming cost V 6 bases and J 1 base, with 9 bases left between them. Germline assignment: CDR1 MNHNS and CDR2 SASEGT. The CDR3 length is 13 residues. CDR3 coding DNA: TGTGCCAGCAGACTTCGACAGAACACTGAAGCTTTCTTT. Amino acid sequence: CASRLRQNTEAFF.

The CDR3 protein is CASSLGDGGYSPLHF. The CDR3 coding sequence is TGTGCCAGCAGCCTAGGGGACGGAGGGTATTCACCCCTCCACTTT. This chain connects TRBV7-2 to TRBJ1-6, with D possibly TRBD1 on 5 matching bases. CDR3 length equals 15 residues. V gave up 5 bases and J gave up 8 bases, with 16 bases separating them. Germline V lookup: CDR1 SGHTA, CDR2 FQGNSA.

At least ten counts were recorded for this clonotype. CDR3 nucleotides: TGTGCCAGCAGCTTAGAACAAAAGCACAATGAGCAGTTCTTC. Translated, it gives CASSLEQKHNEQFF. The chain recombines TRBV7-9 with TRBJ2-1, with D hard to call. Germline lookup yields CDR1 SEHNR and CDR2 FQNEAQ (reference sequence). V shed 1 base and J shed 5 bases, with 9 bases lying between them. The CDR3 is made up of 14 amino acids.

The chain couples TRBV20-1 to TRBJ2-3; 13 nucleotides line up with TRBD2. Germline V CDR1 and CDR2: DFQATT, SNEGSKA (reference sequence). Germline trimming cut 4 bases from V and 0 bases from J; bases unmatched to any gene: 7. This CDR3 contains 17 residues. The CDR3, as DNA: TGCAGTGCTACCCCACTAGCGGGGGGGCCGAGCACAGATACGCAGTATTTT. Amino acid sequence: CSATPLAGGPSTDTQYF.